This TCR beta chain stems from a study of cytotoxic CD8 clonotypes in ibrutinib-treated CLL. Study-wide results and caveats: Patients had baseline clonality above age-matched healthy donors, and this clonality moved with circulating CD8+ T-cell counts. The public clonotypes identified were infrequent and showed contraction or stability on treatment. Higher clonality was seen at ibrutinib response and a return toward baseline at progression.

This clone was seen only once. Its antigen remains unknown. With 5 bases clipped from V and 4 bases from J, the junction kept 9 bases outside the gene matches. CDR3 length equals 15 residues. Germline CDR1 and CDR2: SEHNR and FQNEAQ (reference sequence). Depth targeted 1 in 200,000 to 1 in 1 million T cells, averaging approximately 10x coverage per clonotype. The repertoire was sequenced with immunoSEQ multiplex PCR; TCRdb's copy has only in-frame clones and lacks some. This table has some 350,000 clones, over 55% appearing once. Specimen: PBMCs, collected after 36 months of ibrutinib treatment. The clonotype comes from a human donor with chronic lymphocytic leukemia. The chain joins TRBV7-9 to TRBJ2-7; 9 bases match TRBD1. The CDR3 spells CASSPVQGAVYEQYF. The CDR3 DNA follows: TGTGCCAGCAGCCCCGTACAGGGGGCGGTGTACGAGCAGTACTTC.